Below are 13 T cell receptor beta chains sequenced from a single sample in a study of shared clonotypes between healthy human individuals. Sequencing was performed with immunoSEQ multiplex PCR; in TCRdb, only in-frame clones are kept and a portion is missing. This sample carries about 2 million clones, approximately 95% of them seen once, and the ten largest clones take 1% to 1.3%. CD45RO negativity and positive selection for CCR7 defined naive CD8 cells, a population that excluded terminally differentiated effector memory CD45RA+ cells. Source material: naive CD8+ T cells sorted from blood. These receptors were obtained from a man younger than 30 in good health.

The gene calls are TRBV5-5 and TRBJ1-2, with D possibly matching TRBD1 (5 bases). CDR1 is SGHKS, CDR2 YYEKEE, per germline (reference sequence). V was trimmed by 3 bases and J by 0 bases, leaving 9 bases between them. This CDR3 comprises 14 residues. The CDR3 DNA sequence: TGTGCCAGCAGCTGGGACGGATCTAACTATGGCTACACCTTC. Amino acids: CASSWDGSNYGYTF.

The chain recombines TRBV6-1 with TRBJ2-3; 8 nucleotides agree with TRBD1. The trim removed 7 bases at V and 5 bases at J, leaving 11 bases unmatched. This CDR3 region has 15 residues. Germline V gene sequence: CDR1 MNHNS, CDR2 SASEGT. The CDR3 sequence is CASKRAQGALDTQYF. DNA for the CDR3: TGTGCCAGCAAACGGGCGCAGGGGGCATTAGATACGCAGTATTTT.

The rearrangement joins TRBV28 to TRBJ1-1; D may be TRBD1 (6 bases). Germline V gene sequence: CDR1 MDHEN, CDR2 SYDVKM. The CDR3 is 15 residues long. Deletions cut 3 bases from V and 1 base from J, with 12 bases between. CDR3 protein: CASSFRMTGNTEAFF. The CDR3 DNA reads TGTGCCAGCAGTTTCCGGATGACAGGGAACACTGAAGCTTTCTTT.

For this clone: Germline and junction disagree at one end, which may indicate a read error. The chain combines TRBV15 with TRBJ1-4; D ambiguous. CDR1 is LNHNV and CDR2 is YYDKDF in the germline V gene (reference sequence). The CDR3 sequence is 15 residues long. CDR3 in DNA: TGTGCCACCAGCGGAGAGAGAGCAACTAATGAAAAACTGTTTTTT. This codes for CATSGERATNEKLFF.

Concerning this clone itself: This specimen includes other DNA sequences encoding the same CDR3. The V gene is TRBV9, the J gene TRBJ2-2; D is unresolved. CDR1 is SGDLS and CDR2 is YYNGEE in the germline V gene. Trimming took 0 bases from V and 6 from J, leaving 6 bases between them. The CDR3 extends over 13 amino acids. In DNA form, the CDR3 reads TGTGCCAGCAGCGTAGGAGGACCCGGGGAGCTGTTTTTT. It translates to CASSVGGPGELFF. The full variable domain, completed using reference TRBV9 and TRBJ2-2, is DSGVTQTPKHLITATGQRVTLRCSPRSGDLSVYWYQQSLDQGLQFLIQYYNGEERAKGNILERFSAQQFPDLHSELNLSSLELGDSALYFCASSVGGPGELFFGEGSRLTVL.

This sequence joins TRBV19 and TRBJ2-2; TRBD2 agrees at 8 bases. The CDR3 spans 17 residues. Germline CDR1 and CDR2: LNHDA and SQIVND (reference sequence). V dropped 8 bases and J dropped 0; count of bases not matched to a gene: 11. The CDR3 is CASSRGGGFANTGELFF. In nucleotides, the CDR3 is TGTGCCAGTTCCCGTGGCGGGGGGTTCGCGAACACCGGGGAGCTGTTTTTT.

The chain joins TRBV2 to TRBJ1-2, with TRBD1 as a possible D gene (6 bases). The CDR3 is 12 amino acids. Germline assignment: CDR1 SNHLY and CDR2 FYNNEI. V dropped 4 bases and J dropped 6 bases, with 9 bases sitting between them. The CDR3 protein is CASSGTEDGYTF. The DNA for the CDR3 is TGTGCCAGCAGTGGGACAGAGGATGGCTACACCTTC.

Turning to this clone: Other DNA sequences of this sample code for an identical CDR3. This chain connects TRBV5-1 to TRBJ1-1; possible D gene TRBD1, 6 bases. The length of the CDR3 is 11 residues. Germline V gives CDR1 SGHRS, CDR2 YFSETQ. Trimming took 2 bases from V and 8 from J, leaving 7 bases between them. CDR3 in DNA: TGCGCCAGCAGCTTTGGGACAGAAGCTTTCTTT. Translation: CASSFGTEAFF.

CDR3 amino acids: CASSHKNPAEGYTF. The CDR3 nucleotides read TGCGCCAGCAGCCACAAAAACCCGGCAGAAGGCTACACCTTC. The chain recombines TRBV4-3 with TRBJ1-2; D remains unclear. V was shortened by 3 bases and J by 8 bases, with 16 bases between the two germline ends. There are 14 residues in the CDR3. Germline V lookup: CDR1 LGHNA, CDR2 YSLEER.

The V and J genes are TRBV28 and TRBJ2-7; tentative D call: TRBD1 (6 bases). This CDR3 region has 14 residues. Trimming removed 2 bases from V and 0 bases from J, with 8 bases in between. The germline V gene has CDR1 MDHEN and CDR2 SYDVKM. CDR3 sequence: CASSLQGHSYEQYF. The CDR3 nucleotides are TGTGCCAGCAGTTTACAGGGGCACTCCTACGAGCAGTACTTC.

The V gene is TRBV27, the J gene TRBJ2-7, with TRBD2 matching 9 bases. The CDR3 is 14 amino acids. The trim removed 3 bases at V and 5 bases at J, leaving 5 bases unmatched. Germline V gives CDR1 MNHEY, CDR2 SMNVEV (reference sequence). This CDR3 is CASSFSGRLDEQYF. The CDR3, as DNA: TGTGCCAGCAGTTTCAGCGGGAGGCTCGACGAGCAGTACTTC.

This rearrangement joins TRBV27 to TRBJ2-1; D unresolved. V lost 7 bases, J lost 5 bases, and 15 bases lay in between. CDR3 length: 14 residues. CDR1 is MNHEY, CDR2 SMNVEV, per germline (reference sequence). Here the CDR3 reads CASKPIGADNEQFF. CDR3 nucleotides: TGTGCCAGCAAACCGATAGGAGCAGACAATGAGCAGTTCTTC.

The rearrangement joins TRBV30 to TRBJ1-2; D remains unclear. Trimming stripped 4 bases from V and 6 bases from J, with 12 bases between. This CDR3 has 12 amino acids. Germline lookup yields CDR1 GTSNPN and CDR2 SVGIG (reference sequence). For the CDR3, the DNA is TGTGCCTGGACTATTGGACCGAATGGCTACACCTTC. Amino acid sequence: CAWTIGPNGYTF.